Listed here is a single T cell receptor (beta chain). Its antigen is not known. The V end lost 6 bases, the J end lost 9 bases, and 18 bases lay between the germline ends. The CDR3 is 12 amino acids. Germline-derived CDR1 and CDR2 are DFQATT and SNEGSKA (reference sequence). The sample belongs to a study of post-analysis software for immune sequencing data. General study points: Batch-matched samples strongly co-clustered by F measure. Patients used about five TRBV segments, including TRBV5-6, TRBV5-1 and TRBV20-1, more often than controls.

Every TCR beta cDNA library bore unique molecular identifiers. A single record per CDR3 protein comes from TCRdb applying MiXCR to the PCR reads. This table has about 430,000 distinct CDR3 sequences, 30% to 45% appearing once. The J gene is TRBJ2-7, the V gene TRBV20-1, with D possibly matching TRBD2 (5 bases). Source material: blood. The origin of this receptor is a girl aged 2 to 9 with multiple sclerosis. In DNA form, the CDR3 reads TGCAGTGCCCCCGAAGGAGGTATGACGCAGTACTTC. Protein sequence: CSAPEGGMTQYF.